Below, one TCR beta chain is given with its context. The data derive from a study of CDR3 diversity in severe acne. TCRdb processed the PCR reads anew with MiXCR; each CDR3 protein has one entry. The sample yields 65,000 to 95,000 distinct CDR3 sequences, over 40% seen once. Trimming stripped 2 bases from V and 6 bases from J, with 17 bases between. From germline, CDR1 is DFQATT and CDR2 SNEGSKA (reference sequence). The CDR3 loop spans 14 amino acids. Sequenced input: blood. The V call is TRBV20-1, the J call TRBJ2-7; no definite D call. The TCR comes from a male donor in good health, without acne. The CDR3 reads CSARNGSVLIEQYF. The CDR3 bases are TGCAGTGCTAGAAATGGCTCCGTATTAATCGAGCAGTACTTC.